Included here is one T cell receptor beta chain sequence, with context. Its target antigen remains unknown. Base qualities are not recorded, but no much larger clone differs from it by a single base. TCR CDR3 regions were amplified from genomic DNA by multiplex PCR using the deep immunoSEQ assay. Extracted genomic DNA from each cell subset was spread evenly across all wells of several immunoSEQ 96-well plates, with each plate serving as a replicate. Each replicate PCR for sorted subsets received about 210 ng genomic DNA, equal to tens of thousands of T cell genomes. The purified libraries were quantified using a Qubit 3.0 fluorometer, sized with a Bioanalyzer 2100, and then quantified again using the KAPA Library Quantification kit. Every immunoSEQ 96-well plate was sequenced on a dedicated single-read 150-cycle Illumina NextSeq 550 flow cell. The authors' pipeline ran thus. Because the immunoSEQ output held only junctional sequences and lacked quality scores, the filtering could not match the filtering applied to full-length reads. Sequences were annotated with PyIR, a Python wrapper for IgBLAST v1.9, and V/J genes and CDR3 were assigned using IMGT germline references. Reads were filtered out if the reads had weak V/J assignments (E-value above 1e-6), no CDR3, stop codons, out-of-frame junctions, or ambiguous translated residues. V3J clonotypes were defined by identical inferred V gene, J gene, and CDR3 amino acid sequence. To compute the percentage overlap between repertoires, the number of shared unique clonotypes was divided by the size of the smaller repertoire. Richness of each repertoire was evaluated using RTK rarefaction, the Chao1 estimator, and Recon v2.1 estimates of unobserved clonotypes. Generation probabilities for all TCRbeta clonotypes obtained by the gDNA method from four donors were computed using OLGA. The clones in this table, taken by TCRdb from immuneACCESS, are in-frame only. Not every clone is retained; where verified, under half of the shortfall comes from an unresolved V gene, and the cause of the rest is unknown. The V and J calls and clone size come from that table; D and trimming were worked out from the DNA. The sample table records about 2,100,000 clones; 85% to 95% of these occur just once. The ten largest clones add up to under 2% of the sample.

V and J are truncated by 3 bases and 1 base respectively, leaving an intervening sequence of 15 bases. The CDR3 sequence holds 17 residues, the cysteine and phenylalanine included. Only the CDR3 portion is preserved as DNA: 51 bases, with reading frame beginning at the first base. Sequences SGHTA (CDR1) and FQGTGA (CDR2) are obtained from the germline V gene. CD8 naive samples were CD45RO-negative cells positively selected for CCR7, giving a CD45RA+CCR7+ population that excluded TemRA cells. The donors were healthy, HIV-negative adults who had no recently reported acute infections or vaccinations. Only Caucasian adults living in Nashville, Tennessee, USA were represented among the donors. Blood was obtained by leukapheresis, after which PBMCs were separated by Ficoll-Histopaque density gradient centrifugation and cryopreserved in liquid nitrogen vapor phase. Analytical flow cytometry was used to check the purity and quantity of each magnetically sorted T cell population. From each sorted fraction, genomic DNA was isolated and quantified by UV absorbance on a Nanodrop 2000c.

This sample stems from a study of shared clonotypes between healthy human individuals (TCRdb year 2020). Broadly, across the study: Three men and a couple of women, aged 18 to 49 years, made up the cohort. To increase sequencing depth and limit assay-specific biases, TCR repertoire library preparation and sequencing were carried out by different laboratories using diverse techniques. To estimate repertoire size and how much clonotypes are shared between individuals, the study performed deep sequencing of blood TCR repertoires from a handful of healthy adults. Between about 0.9 and 10 billion PBMCs per donor were obtained by leukapheresis. Per donor, three plates each were used for CD4 naive and CD4 memory, two for CD8 naive, and one for CD8 memory. What the research found in general, with its limitations: The small number of donors limited the genetic and exposure-history diversity represented. Only blood was sampled, and tissue TCR repertoires likely differ from those in blood. Incomplete sequencing was indicated by rarefaction of sorted-subset datasets, despite the large sequencing depth. When a few donors were compared, the shared fraction of clonotypes was about 5% for naive CD4, over 3% for naive CD8, more than 2% for memory CD4, and 0.4% for memory CD8. Larger estimated clonotype richness was generally found for naive subsets than for memory subsets. Based on pairwise subsampling, the degree of clonotype sharing among donors was expected to be affected by sequencing depth. Compared with non-shared clonotypes, clonotypes shared by all four sorted-subset donors had higher generation probabilities.

In this chain, TRBV7-3 is recombined with TRBJ2-2; no D gene can be assigned with confidence. The sequenced material came from naive CD8+ T cells from PBMCs. This sample's cell subset or site label indicates: CD45RA+CCR7+. The origin of this receptor is a young man in good health. Some clones in this sample may be carry-over from other donors' samples. The DNA reads as follows: TGTGCCAGCAGCTTCTATGGACCGACCTTGAACACCGGGGAGCTGTTTTTT. Its translation reads: CASSFYGPTLNTGELFF.